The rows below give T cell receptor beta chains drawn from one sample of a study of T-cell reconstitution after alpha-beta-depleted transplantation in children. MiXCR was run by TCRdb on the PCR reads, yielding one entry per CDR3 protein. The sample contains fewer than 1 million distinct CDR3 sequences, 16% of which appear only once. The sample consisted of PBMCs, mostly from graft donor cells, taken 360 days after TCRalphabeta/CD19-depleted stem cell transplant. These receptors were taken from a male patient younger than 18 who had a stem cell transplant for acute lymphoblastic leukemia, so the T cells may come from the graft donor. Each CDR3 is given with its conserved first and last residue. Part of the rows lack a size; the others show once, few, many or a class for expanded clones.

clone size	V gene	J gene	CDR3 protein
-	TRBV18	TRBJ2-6	CASSGQLSGANVLTF
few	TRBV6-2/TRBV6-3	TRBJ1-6	CASSSAGGAYNSPLHF
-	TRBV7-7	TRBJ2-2	CASSLAPTGNTGELFF
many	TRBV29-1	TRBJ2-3	CSVEAFYSTDTQYF
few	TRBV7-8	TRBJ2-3	CASSFGWTDTQYF
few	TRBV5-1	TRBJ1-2	CASSLGQPVNYGYTF
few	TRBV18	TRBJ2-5	CASSPFSQETQYF
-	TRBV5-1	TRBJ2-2	CASSSRQGAWNTGELFF
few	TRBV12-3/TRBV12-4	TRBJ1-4	CAAGVANEKLFF
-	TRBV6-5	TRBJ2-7	CASGIYEQYF
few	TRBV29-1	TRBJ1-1	CSVDPRGLNTEAFF
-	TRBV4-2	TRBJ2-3	CASSRGVRRASGGSTDTQYF
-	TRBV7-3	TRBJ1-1	CASSPGGLSIGAFF
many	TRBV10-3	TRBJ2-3	CAISEWSLSTDTQYF
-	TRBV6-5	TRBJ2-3	CASSYKRGSYTQYF
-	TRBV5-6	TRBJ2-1	CASSQVGADNEQFF
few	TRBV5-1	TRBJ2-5	CASSLAGTGNQETQYF
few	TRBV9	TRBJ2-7	CASSVGSRGASYEQYF
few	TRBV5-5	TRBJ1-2	CASSLGRGQGFYGYTF
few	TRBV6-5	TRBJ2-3	CASSSGSTGIHLTDTQYF
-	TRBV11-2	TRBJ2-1	CASSLIGANEQFF
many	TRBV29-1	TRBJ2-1	CSVERATPNF